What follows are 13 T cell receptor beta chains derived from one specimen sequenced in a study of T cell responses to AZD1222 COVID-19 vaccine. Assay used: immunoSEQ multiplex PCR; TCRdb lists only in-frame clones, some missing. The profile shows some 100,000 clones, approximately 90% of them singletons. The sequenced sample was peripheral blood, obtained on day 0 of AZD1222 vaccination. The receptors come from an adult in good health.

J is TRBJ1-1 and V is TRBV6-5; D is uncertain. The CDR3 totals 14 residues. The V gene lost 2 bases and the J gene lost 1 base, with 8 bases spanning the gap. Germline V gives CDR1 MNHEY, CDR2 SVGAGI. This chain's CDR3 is CASSYGVTNTEAFF. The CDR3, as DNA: TGTGCCAGCAGTTACGGGGTCACGAACACTGAAGCTTTCTTT.

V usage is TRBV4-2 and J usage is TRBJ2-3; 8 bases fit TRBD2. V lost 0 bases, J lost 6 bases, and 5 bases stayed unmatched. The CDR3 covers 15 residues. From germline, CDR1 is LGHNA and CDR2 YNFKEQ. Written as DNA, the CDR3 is TGTGCCAGCAGCCAAGATGGGACTAGTTCGGATACGCAGTATTTT. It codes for CASSQDGTSSDTQYF.

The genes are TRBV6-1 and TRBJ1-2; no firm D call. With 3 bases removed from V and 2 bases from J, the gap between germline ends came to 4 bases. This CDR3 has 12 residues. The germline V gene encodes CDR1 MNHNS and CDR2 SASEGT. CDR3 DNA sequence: TGTGCCAGCAGTGAGACGAACTATGGCTACACCTTC. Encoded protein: CASSETNYGYTF.

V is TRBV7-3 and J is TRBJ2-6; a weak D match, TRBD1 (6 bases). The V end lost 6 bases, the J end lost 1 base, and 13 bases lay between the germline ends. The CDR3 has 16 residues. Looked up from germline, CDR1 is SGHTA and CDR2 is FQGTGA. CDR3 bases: TGTGCCAGCAGGTTACAGGGTGATTCTGGGGCCAACGTCCTGACTTTC. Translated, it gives CASRLQGDSGANVLTF. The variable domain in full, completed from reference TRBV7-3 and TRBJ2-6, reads GAGVSQTPSNKVTEKGKYVELRCDPISGHTALYWYRQSLGQGPEFLIYFQGTGAADDSGLPNDRFFAVRPEGSVSTLKIQRTERGDSAVYLCASRLQGDSGANVLTFGAGSRLTVL.

CDR3 sequence (DNA): TGTGCCAGTAGCCTAGGACAGGACTATGGCTACACCTTC. Protein: CASSLGQDYGYTF. The genes are TRBV19 and TRBJ1-2, with 7 nucleotides matching TRBD1. Germline V lookup: CDR1 LNHDA, CDR2 SQIVND (reference sequence). Trimming took 6 bases from V and 3 from J; bases not matched to a gene: 4. CDR3 length: 13 residues. Full variable domain (missing parts from reference TRBV19 and TRBJ1-2): DGGITQSPKYLFRKEGQNVTLSCEQNLNHDAMYWYRQDPGQGLRLIYYSQIVNDFQKGDIAEGYSVSREKKESFPLTVTSAQKNPTAFYLCASSLGQDYGYTFGSGTRLTVV.

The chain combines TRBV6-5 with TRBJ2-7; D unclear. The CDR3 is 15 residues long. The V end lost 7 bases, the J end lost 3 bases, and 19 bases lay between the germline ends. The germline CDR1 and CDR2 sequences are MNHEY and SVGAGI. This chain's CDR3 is CASIMTPLVGYEQYF. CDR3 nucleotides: TGTGCCAGCATTATGACACCGCTGGTGGGCTACGAGCAGTACTTC.

The CDR3 region is CASSLSWGLTDTQYF. CDR3 nucleotide sequence: TGTGCCAGCAGCTTATCGTGGGGGCTCACAGATACGCAGTATTTT. This chain connects TRBV7-9 to TRBJ2-3; tentatively, D is TRBD1 (6 bases). V was cut by 2 bases and J by 2 bases, with 11 bases left in between. This CDR3 has 15 residues. From germline, CDR1 is SEHNR and CDR2 FQNEAQ (reference sequence).

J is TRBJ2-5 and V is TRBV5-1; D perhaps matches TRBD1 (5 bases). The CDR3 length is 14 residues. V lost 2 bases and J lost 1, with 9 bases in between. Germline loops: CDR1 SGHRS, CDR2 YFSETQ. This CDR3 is CASSFGRAQETQYF. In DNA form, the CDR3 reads TGCGCCAGCAGCTTCGGCAGGGCCCAAGAGACCCAGTACTTC. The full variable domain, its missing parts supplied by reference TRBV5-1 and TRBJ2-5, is KAGVTQTPRYLIKTRGQQVTLSCSPISGHRSVSWYQQTPGQGLQFLFEYFSETQRNKGNFPGRFSGRQFSNSRSEMNVSTLELGDSALYLCASSFGRAQETQYFGPGTRLLVL.

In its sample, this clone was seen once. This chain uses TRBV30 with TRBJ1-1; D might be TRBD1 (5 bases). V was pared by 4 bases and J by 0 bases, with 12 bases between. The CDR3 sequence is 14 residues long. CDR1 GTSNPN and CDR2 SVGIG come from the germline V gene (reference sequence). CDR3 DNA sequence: TGTGCCTGGATGGACCCAGGGCTGAACACTGAAGCTTTCTTT. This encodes CAWMDPGLNTEAFF. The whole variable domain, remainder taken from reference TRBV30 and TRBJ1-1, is SQTIHQWPATLVQPVGSPLSLECTVEGTSNPNLYWYRQAAGRGLQLLFYSVGIGQISSEVPQNLSASRPQDRQFILSSKKLLLSDSGFYLCAWMDPGLNTEAFFGQGTRLTVV.

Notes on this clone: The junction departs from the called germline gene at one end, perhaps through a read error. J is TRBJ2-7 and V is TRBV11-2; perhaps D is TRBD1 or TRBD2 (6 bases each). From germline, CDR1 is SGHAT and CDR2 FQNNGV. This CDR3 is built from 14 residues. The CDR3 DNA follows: TGTGCCAGCAGCCTAAATGGGGGCGGGACATCGAGTAACTTC. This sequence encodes CASSLNGGGTSSNF.

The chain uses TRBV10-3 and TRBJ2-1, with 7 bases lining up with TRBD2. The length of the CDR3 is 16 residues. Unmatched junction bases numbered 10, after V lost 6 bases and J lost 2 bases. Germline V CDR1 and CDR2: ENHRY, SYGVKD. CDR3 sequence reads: CAIRGGGTGPYNEQFF. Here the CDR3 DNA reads TGTGCCATCAGGGGCGGGGGTACCGGCCCCTACAATGAGCAGTTCTTC.

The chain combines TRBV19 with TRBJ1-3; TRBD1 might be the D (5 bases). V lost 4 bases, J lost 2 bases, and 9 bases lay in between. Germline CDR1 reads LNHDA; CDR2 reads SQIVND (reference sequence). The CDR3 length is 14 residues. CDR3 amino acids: CASSRTTTGNTIYF. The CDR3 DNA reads TGTGCCAGTAGTAGGACAACAACTGGAAACACCATATATTTT.

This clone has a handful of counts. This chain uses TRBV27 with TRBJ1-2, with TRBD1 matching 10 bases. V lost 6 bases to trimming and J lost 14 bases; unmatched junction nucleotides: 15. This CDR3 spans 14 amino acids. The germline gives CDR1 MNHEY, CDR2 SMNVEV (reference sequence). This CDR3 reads CASRLRTGGADWTF. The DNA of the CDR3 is TGTGCCAGCAGATTAAGGACAGGGGGTGCGGACTGGACCTTC.